Listed below are T cell receptor beta chains from one sample, sequenced in a study of T cells after yellow fever vaccination. TCRdb processed the 5' RACE reads anew with MiXCR; each CDR3 protein has one entry. Altogether around 330,000 distinct CDR3 sequences are present, less than 4.5% being singletons, with the ten largest covering roughly a quarter. Sample: PBMCs, taken on the day of the yellow fever booster vaccination. All receptors derive from a man younger than 35 who received the YFV17D yellow fever vaccine. CDR3s include the opening cysteine and the closing phenylalanine or tryptophan. A D gene is named only where the DNA matches it firmly. Not every row has a clone size; where given, it reads once, few, many or a size class.

cdr3_nt cdr3_aa d_call clone_size cdr3_length j_call v_call
TGTGCCAGCAGCAAAGGAGTGGACGAGCAGTACTTC CASSKGVDEQYF . few 12 TRBJ2-7 TRBV21-1
TGTGCCAGCTCAGGCTTAGCAGATACGCAGTATTTT CASSGLADTQYF . . 12 TRBJ2-3 TRBV18
TGTGCCAGTAGCCGTCCGGAAACCCAAGAGACCCAGTACTTC CASSRPETQETQYF . . 14 TRBJ2-5 TRBV12-3/TRBV12-4
TGTGCCAGCAGTCGAATGTCAGGGGTTACCGGGGAGCTGTTTTTT CASSRMSGVTGELFF . few 15 TRBJ2-2 TRBV2
TGCGCCAGCAGCTTGTTAATTAGCGGGGGTTGGGCCAACGTCCTGACTTTC CASSLLISGGWANVLTF TRBD2 many 17 TRBJ2-6 TRBV5-1
TGTGCCAGCTCACCTAGACAGGAAAATGAAAAACTGTTTTTT CASSPRQENEKLFF . many 14 TRBJ1-4 TRBV18
TGTGCCAGCAGCTCGACCCAGCTGTTGGATACGCAGTATTTT CASSSTQLLDTQYF . . 14 TRBJ2-3 TRBV11-2
TGTGCCAGCAGTGAATTCGGATCCCCTAGCTCCTACGAGCAGTACTTC CASSEFGSPSSYEQYF . few 16 TRBJ2-7 TRBV25-1
TGTGCTAGTGGTTCCTCTAGCGGGGGGGCGTATCGCTACGAGCAGTACTTC CASGSSSGGAYRYEQYF TRBD2 . 17 TRBJ2-7 TRBV12-5
TGTGCCAGCAGCCCCCGATTGAGGGAAAATGGCTACACCTTC CASSPRLRENGYTF . many 14 TRBJ1-2 TRBV7-2
TGTGCCGCTAAACAGGCTGGAGGTAACTATGGCTACACCTTC CAAKQAGGNYGYTF . few 14 TRBJ1-2 TRBV10-3
TGCAGTGCCGACCAGGGCTCTAGCGGGGGACACCAAGGAGAGACCCAGTACTTC CSADQGSSGGHQGETQYF TRBD2 many 18 TRBJ2-5 TRBV20-1
TGTGCCAGCAGCCTCCGGATCTCGGGAGGGATTCAGTACTTC CASSLRISGGIQYF TRBD2 . 14 TRBJ2-4 TRBV3-1
TGTGCCAGCAGACTACAGGGGGCCCGTAATCAGCCCCAGCATTTT CASRLQGARNQPQHF TRBD1 few 15 TRBJ1-5 TRBV6-1
TGCGCCAGCAGCCAAGTCCTCCACAGGGGCCAAGAGACCCAGTACTTC CASSQVLHRGQETQYF TRBD1 . 16 TRBJ2-5 TRBV4-3
TGTGCCAGCAGAGCCGGGCCAGCAAACACTGAAGCTTTCTTT CASRAGPANTEAFF . many 14 TRBJ1-1 TRBV6-4
TGTGCCAGCCGGATGGCCTACGAGCAGTACTTC CASRMAYEQYF . . 11 TRBJ2-7 TRBV7-2
TGCAGTGCTAGAGATCTCAGGGAACAGGGGGGAAGGCAGCCCCAGCATTTT CSARDLREQGGRQPQHF TRBD1 . 17 TRBJ1-5 TRBV20-1
TGCGCCAGCAGCGCCTTAACAGGGGGCTGGGAGACCCAGTACTTC CASSALTGGWETQYF TRBD1 many 15 TRBJ2-5 TRBV5-1
TGTGCCAGCAGCTTGGCCGGACTAGCGTCGGATGAGCAGTTCTTC CASSLAGLASDEQFF TRBD2 . 15 TRBJ2-1 TRBV5-6
TGTGCCAGCAGCCCCCTAAGGGACTCCTACTTCTCTGGGGCCAACGTCCTGACTTTC CASSPLRDSYFSGANVLTF . few 19 TRBJ2-6 TRBV9
TGTGCCAGCAGCTTGGTGGGACCAGATACGCAGTATTTT CASSLVGPDTQYF . many 13 TRBJ2-3 TRBV5-4
TGTGCCAGCAGTGGTAGCGGGGGGGCCCCAGATACGCAGTATTTT CASSGSGGAPDTQYF TRBD2 many 15 TRBJ2-3 TRBV6-4